Sequencing of this TCR beta chain was carried out in a study of spatial heterogeneity in lung cancer. Overall study context: The mean occurrence of each unique TCR and UMI combination in raw reads exceeded 9.5. Overall study findings and caveats: Ubiquitous expanded tumor TCRs were seen in blood more at resection than at follow-up.

Each CDR3 protein is one row after TCRdb ran MiXCR on the 5' RACE reads. Found here are 24,000 or so distinct CDR3 sequences, under 4% of them singletons; the top ten hold about 28%. Sample time point: sample taken at primary tumor resection. The donor group consisted of some 70 patients who had untreated, early-stage non-small cell lung cancer. Whole RNA, which was extracted from tumor, nontumor lung tissue or frozen PBMC, was sequenced without any cell sorting. V was trimmed by 5 bases and J by 6 bases, leaving 12 bases between them. The CDR3 length is 12 residues. Germline values: CDR1 SGHDT, CDR2 YYEEEE. This clonotype was counted at least ten times. What it binds is not known.

The chain couples TRBV5-6 to TRBJ2-7, with TRBD1 as a possible D gene (5 bases). The sample here was PBMCs, taken at surgery. This receptor was taken from a female donor with early-stage non-small cell lung cancer. CDR3 DNA: TGTGCCAGCAGGACACAGGACGGCGAGCAGTACTTC. Its translation is CASRTQDGEQYF.